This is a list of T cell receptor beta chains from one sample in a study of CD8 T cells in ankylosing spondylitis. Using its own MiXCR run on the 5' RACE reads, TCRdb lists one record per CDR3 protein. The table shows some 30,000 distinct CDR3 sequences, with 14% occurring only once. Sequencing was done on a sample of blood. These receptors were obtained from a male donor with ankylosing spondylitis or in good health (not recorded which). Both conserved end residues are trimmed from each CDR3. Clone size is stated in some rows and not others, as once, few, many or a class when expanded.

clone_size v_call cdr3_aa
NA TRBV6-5 ASAKGIIVNTEAF
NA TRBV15 ATSRDLTQNEKLF
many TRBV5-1 ASRRSGGSTDTQY
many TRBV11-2 ASSRSFSGGNYEQY
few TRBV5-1 ASSWTRGPENEQF
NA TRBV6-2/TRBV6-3 ASRTVDNEQF
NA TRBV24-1 ATSDLSGTTGTSTDTQY
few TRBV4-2 ASSQESYYNEQF
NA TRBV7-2 ASSLGGRAGETQY
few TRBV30 AWSGGMRVF
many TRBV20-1 SARVGGWVNEQF
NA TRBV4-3 ASLGRDGELF
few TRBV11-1 ASSLQGNEWNEQF
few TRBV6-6 ASSPHGGELF
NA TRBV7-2 ASSSRDGDTGELF
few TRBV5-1 ASSLDLAGGEQF